This TCR beta chain came from a study of T cell responses to AZD1222 COVID-19 vaccine. Note on this clone: Antigen unknown.

Germline-derived CDR1 and CDR2 are MGHRA and YSYEKL. Deletions cut 0 bases from V and 4 bases from J, with 10 bases between. This CDR3 contains 14 residues. Method: immunoSEQ multiplex PCR; TCRdb's copy keeps in-frame clones and lacks some. The repertoire holds some 140,000 clones, under 95% seen once, with over 15% in the top ten. Broader study findings: After two AZD1222 doses, spike-specific TCR breadth and depth rose versus day 0.

The J gene is TRBJ2-7, the V gene TRBV4-1; D unresolved. The input for sequencing was peripheral blood, taken on day 0 of AZD1222 vaccination. The clonotype was recovered from an adult in good health. This chain's CDR3 is CASSQERRTYEQYF. The CDR3 DNA follows: TGCGCCAGCAGCCAAGAACGCCGGACGTACGAGCAGTACTTC.